This TCR beta chain was sequenced in a study of T cell changes during pregnancy in multiple sclerosis. The CDR3 spans 13 residues. V lost 5 bases and J lost 4, with 11 bases in between. Per germline, CDR1 SNHLY and CDR2 FYNNEI. This clone appeared once. Profiled with immunoSEQ multiplex PCR; TCRdb holds only in-frame clones, not every one. The table lists about 38,000 clones, approximately 94% of them singletons. Sample: CD4+ T cells from peripheral blood mononuclear cells, taken in the second trimester of pregnancy. The rearrangement links TRBV2 to TRBJ1-2; a weak D match, TRBD1 (6 bases). This receptor was taken from a female donor with multiple sclerosis, enrolled in a pregnancy study. The CDR3 spells CASSQGGPYGYTF. The CDR3 DNA is TGTGCCAGCAGTCAAGGGGGGCCCTATGGCTACACCTTC.